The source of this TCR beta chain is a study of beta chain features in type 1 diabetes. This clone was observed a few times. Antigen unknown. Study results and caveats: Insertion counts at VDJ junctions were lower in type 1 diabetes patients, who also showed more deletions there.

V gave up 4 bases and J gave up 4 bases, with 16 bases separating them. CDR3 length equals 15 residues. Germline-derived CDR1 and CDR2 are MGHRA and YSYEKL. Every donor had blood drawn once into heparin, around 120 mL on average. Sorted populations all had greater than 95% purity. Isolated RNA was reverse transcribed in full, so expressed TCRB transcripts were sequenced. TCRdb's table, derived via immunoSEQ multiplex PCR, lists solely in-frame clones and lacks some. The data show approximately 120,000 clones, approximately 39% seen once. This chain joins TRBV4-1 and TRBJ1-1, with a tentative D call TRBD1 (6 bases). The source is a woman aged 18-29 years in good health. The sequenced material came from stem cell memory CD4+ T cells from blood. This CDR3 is CASSLEGQGTTEAFF. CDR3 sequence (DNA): TGCGCCAGCAGCCTCGAAGGGCAGGGGACCACTGAAGCTTTCTTT.